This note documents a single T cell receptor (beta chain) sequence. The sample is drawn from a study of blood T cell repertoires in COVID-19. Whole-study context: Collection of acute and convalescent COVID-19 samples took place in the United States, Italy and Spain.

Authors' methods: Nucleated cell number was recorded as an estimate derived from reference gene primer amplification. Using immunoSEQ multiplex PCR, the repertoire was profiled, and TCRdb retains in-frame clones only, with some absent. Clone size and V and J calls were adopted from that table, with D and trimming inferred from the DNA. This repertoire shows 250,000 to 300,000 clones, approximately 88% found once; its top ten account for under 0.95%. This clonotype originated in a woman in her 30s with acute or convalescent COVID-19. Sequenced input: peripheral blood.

CDR3 sequence reads: CASSAFRTGEKETQYF. DNA of the CDR3: TGTGCCAGCAGCGCCTTCCGGACAGGGGAGAAAGAGACCCAGTACTTC. This sequence joins TRBV7-6 and TRBJ2-5; 9 bases align to TRBD1. The CDR3 is 16 amino acids. Trimming at V came to 5 bases and at J to 3 bases, leaving 10 bases not matched to a gene. In germline, CDR1 is SGHVS, CDR2 FNYEAQ. The whole variable domain, remainder taken from reference TRBV7-6 and TRBJ2-5, is GAGVSQSPRYKVTKRGQDVALRCDPISGHVSLYWYRQALGQGPEFLTYFNYEAQQDKSGLPNDRFSAERPEGSISTLTIQRTEQRDSAMYRCASSAFRTGEKETQYFGPGTRLLVL.